This entry concerns a single T cell receptor (beta chain). What it binds is unknown. J was trimmed by 0 bases and V by 11 bases; bases with no gene match: 9. The germline CDR1 and CDR2 sequences are SEHNR and FQNEAQ (reference sequence). The CDR3 length is 15 residues. Collection occurred without any documented infections or immune events in donors. The data stem from a study of identifying expanded T cells in peripheral blood. The data were produced by immunoSEQ multiplex PCR, yet TCRdb's version contains in-frame clones alone and is incomplete. The top ten clones hold over 2.5% of a sample with some 75,000 clones, under 90% of them seen once. Study results and limitations: Over two and four weeks, about 15 and 19 clones changed, versus around 1.2 between replicates. Variance in clone template counts between approximately 2-week samples significantly increased with total template count across all healthy donors.

This clonotype was sampled from a person aged 18 to 69 in good health. Sequencing was done on a sample of blood. V is TRBV7-9 and J is TRBJ1-3; 8 nucleotides match TRBD1. The CDR3, as DNA: TGTGCCGCACACGGGACAGGTTCCTCTGGAAACACCATATATTTT. Its translation is CAAHGTGSSGNTIYF.